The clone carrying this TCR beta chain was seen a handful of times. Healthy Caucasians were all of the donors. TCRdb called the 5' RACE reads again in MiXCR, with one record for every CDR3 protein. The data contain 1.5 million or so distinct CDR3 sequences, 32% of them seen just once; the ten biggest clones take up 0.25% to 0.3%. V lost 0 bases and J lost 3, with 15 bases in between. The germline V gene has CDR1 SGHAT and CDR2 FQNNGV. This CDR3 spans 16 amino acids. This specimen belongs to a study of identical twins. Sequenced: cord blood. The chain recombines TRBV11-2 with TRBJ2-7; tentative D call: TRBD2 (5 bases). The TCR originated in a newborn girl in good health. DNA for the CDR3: TGTGCCAGCAGCTTAGAGGGGAGCACCCAACTCTACGAGCAGTACTTC. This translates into CASSLEGSTQLYEQYF.